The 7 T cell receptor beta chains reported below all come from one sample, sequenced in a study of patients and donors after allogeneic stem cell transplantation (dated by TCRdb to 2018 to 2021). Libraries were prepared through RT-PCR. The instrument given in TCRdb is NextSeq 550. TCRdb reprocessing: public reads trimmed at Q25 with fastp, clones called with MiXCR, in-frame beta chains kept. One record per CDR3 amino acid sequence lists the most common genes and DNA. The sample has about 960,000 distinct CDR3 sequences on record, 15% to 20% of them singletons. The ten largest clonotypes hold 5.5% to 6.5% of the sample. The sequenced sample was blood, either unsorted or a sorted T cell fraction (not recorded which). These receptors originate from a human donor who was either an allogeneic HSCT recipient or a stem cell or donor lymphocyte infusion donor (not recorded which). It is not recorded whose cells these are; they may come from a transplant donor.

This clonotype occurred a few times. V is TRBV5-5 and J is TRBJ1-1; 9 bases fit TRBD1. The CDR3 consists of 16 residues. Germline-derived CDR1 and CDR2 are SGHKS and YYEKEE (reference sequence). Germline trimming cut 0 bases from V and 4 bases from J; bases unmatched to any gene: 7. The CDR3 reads CASSLGGTGSLTEAFF. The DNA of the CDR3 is TGTGCCAGCAGCTTGGGTGGGACAGGGAGCCTCACTGAAGCTTTCTTT.

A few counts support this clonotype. The CDR3 region is CASSPLSGLSAFEQYF. CDR3 nucleotides: TGTGCCAGCTCACCACTATCAGGGCTGAGCGCGTTCGAGCAGTACTTC. This chain uses TRBV18 with TRBJ2-7, with D perhaps matching TRBD1 (5 bases). CDR1 KGHSH and CDR2 LQKENI come from the germline V gene. The CDR3 extends over 16 amino acids. V was clipped by 1 base and J by 6 bases, with 19 bases between them.

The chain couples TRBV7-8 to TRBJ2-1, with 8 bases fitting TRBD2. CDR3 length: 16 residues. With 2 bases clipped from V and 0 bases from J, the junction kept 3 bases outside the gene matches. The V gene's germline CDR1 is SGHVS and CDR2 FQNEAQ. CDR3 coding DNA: TGTGCCAGCAGCTTATGGAGCGGGAGCTCCTACAATGAGCAGTTCTTC. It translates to CASSLWSGSSYNEQFF. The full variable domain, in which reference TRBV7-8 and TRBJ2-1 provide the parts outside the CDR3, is GAGVSQSPRYKVAKRGQDVALRCDPISGHVSLFWYQQALGQGPEFLTYFQNEAQLDKSGLPSDRFFAERPEGSVSTLKIQRTQQEDSAVYLCASSLWSGSSYNEQFFGPGTRLTVL.

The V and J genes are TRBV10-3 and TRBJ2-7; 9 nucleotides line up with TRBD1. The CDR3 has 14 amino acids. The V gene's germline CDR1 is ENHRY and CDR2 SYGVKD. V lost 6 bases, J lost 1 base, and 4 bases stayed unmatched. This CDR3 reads CAIRRTGDSYEQYF. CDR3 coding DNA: TGTGCCATCAGAAGGACAGGGGATTCCTACGAGCAGTACTTC.

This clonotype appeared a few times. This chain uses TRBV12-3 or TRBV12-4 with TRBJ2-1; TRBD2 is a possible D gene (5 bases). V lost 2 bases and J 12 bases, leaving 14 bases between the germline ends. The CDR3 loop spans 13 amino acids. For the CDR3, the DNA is TGTGCCAGCAGTTTAAGATTGCAGGAGGTGCAGTTCTTC. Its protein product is CASSLRLQEVQFF.

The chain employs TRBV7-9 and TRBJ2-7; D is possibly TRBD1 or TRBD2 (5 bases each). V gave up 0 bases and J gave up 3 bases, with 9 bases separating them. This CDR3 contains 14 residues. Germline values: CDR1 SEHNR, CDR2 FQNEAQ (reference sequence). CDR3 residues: CASSLAGRIYEQYF. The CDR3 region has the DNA TGTGCCAGCAGCTTAGCGGGACGGATCTACGAGCAGTACTTC.

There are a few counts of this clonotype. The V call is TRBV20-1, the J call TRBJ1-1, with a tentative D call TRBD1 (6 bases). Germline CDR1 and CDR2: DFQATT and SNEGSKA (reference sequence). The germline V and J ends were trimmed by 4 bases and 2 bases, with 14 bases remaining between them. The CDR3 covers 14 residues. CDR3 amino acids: CSATQGQTNTEAFF. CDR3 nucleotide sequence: TGCAGTGCTACCCAAGGACAGACAAACACTGAAGCTTTCTTT.